This is a list of T cell receptor beta chains from one sample in a study of human CD8 memory T cell subsets. One entry per CDR3 protein, without DNA, is what TCRdb gives after re-calling the 5' RACE reads. The specimen's table records about 5,600 distinct CDR3 sequences. Sequencing was done on a sample of CD8+ effector memory T cells (TEM) sorted from PBMCs. Source of these receptors: a human donor in good health. Both conserved end residues are part of each CDR3. A row's size may be missing; if present it is once, few, many or a size class.

abundance	v_gene	j_gene	CDR3aa
NA	TRBV5-4	TRBJ2-1	CASSLDRRIGNEQFF
NA	TRBV20-1	TRBJ2-2	CSAQALDTDTGELFF
NA	TRBV6-4	TRBJ2-1	CASRPPGLAVRNEQFF
NA	TRBV9	TRBJ2-1	CASSVGGGNEQFF
NA	TRBV7-8	TRBJ2-7	CASSIYRGLYEQYF
medium-sized	TRBV24-1	TRBJ1-5	CATSDPGESNQPQHF
NA	TRBV27	TRBJ2-3	CASGSGADTQYF
NA	TRBV21-1	TRBJ1-2	CASSPFGGSGYTF
large	TRBV27	TRBJ1-1	CASLTQEKAFF
NA	TRBV15	TRBJ1-5	CATSREDTYPNQPQHF
medium-sized	TRBV5-1	TRBJ2-7	CASSQGTYSYEQYF
NA	TRBV7-8	TRBJ2-1	CASNLLAGVNEQFF
NA	TRBV6-2/TRBV6-3	TRBJ2-2	CASSGSLKNTGELFF
NA	TRBV12-3/TRBV12-4	TRBJ2-1	CASSPPEDHNEQFF
NA	TRBV20-1	TRBJ2-2	CSAREPRETGELFF
medium-sized	TRBV5-5	TRBJ1-2	CASSHNYWTPNYGYTF
NA	TRBV5-1	TRBJ2-1	CASSSLDLSDEQFF
NA	TRBV6-2/TRBV6-3	TRBJ2-2	CASRPYPILGTGEGTGELFF
NA	TRBV11-2	TRBJ1-1	CASSYGTTEAFF
NA	TRBV10-3	TRBJ2-1	CAISWTSGRARNEQFF
medium-sized	TRBV29-1	TRBJ1-2	CSVEWGREFGYTF
NA	TRBV11-2	TRBJ2-3	CASLTSGRDTQYF
NA	TRBV12-3/TRBV12-4	TRBJ1-2	CASSFNRIDGYTF
NA	TRBV7-2	TRBJ2-2	CASSRQFGELFF
NA	TRBV7-3	TRBJ2-5	CASSLVGGEETQYF
NA	TRBV24-1	TRBJ2-1	CATIPRDRDFDEQFF
NA	TRBV20-1	TRBJ2-1	CSAPAGQGDVNEQFF
NA	TRBV20-1	TRBJ1-2	CSARGWGVDGYTF
NA	TRBV9	TRBJ2-1	CASSVGTSDGNEQFF
NA	TRBV7-9	TRBJ2-5	CASSLAQGWGETQYF
NA	TRBV27	TRBJ1-2	CASSPGTGMIYGYTF
NA	TRBV24-1	TRBJ2-3	CATSDAGRSGTDTQYF
NA	TRBV4-3	TRBJ2-3	CASSQDLRGVGITDTQYF
NA	TRBV6-5	TRBJ2-7	CASSYRPGDIAWGYEQYF
medium-sized	TRBV7-2	TRBJ2-7	CASSSGLAYEQYF
NA	TRBV3-1	TRBJ2-5	CASSSGAGGAGETQYF
NA	TRBV9	TRBJ2-1	CASSVRKLDKNEQFF
medium-sized	TRBV29-1	TRBJ2-7	CSVVYLAGGYEQYF
NA	TRBV7-9	TRBJ2-3	CASISGTDSTDTQYF
medium-sized	TRBV4-2	TRBJ2-2	CASRRLDSGTDATGELFF
NA	TRBV20-1	TRBJ2-2	CSARIPDQDTGELFF
medium-sized	TRBV7-3	TRBJ2-7	CASSPGPAASSYEQYF
NA	TRBV6-4	TRBJ2-7	CASSDSGKDPYEQYF
NA	TRBV4-3	TRBJ2-5	CASSQDPAGGLETQYF
NA	TRBV29-1	TRBJ2-1	CSVRGGLDNEQFF